The sample holds a few counts of the clone carrying this T cell receptor (beta chain). The antigen is undetermined. The data were taken from a study of vaccination and CD4 T cells after COVID-19. The overall study: The stimulus for the cells was overlapping spike peptides derived from SARS-CoV-2, HCoV-NL63, HCoV-OC43 and HCoV-229E.

CD4+ T cells that had been cultured provided DNA sequenced with the Oncomine TCR Beta short-read assay. TCRdb re-called the PCR reads through MiXCR, storing one row per CDR3 protein. The sample records 16,000 or so distinct CDR3 sequences, around half being singletons. With 5 bases removed from V and 0 bases from J, the gap between germline ends came to 17 bases. This CDR3 spans 16 amino acids. Germline V gene data show CDR1 as DFQATT and CDR2 as SNEGSKA (reference sequence). Treatment here: approximately 10-day PBMC culture with coronavirus spike peptide pools or control peptides (ViraFEST assay). The sequencing here drew on CD4+ T cells from blood, cultured in vitro, taken before SARS-CoV-2 vaccination. This chain joins TRBV20-1 and TRBJ1-5, with D perhaps matching TRBD1 (6 bases). The clonotype comes from a human donor who had recovered from COVID-19. CDR3: CSALKQGQYSNQPQHF. The CDR3 DNA reads as TGCAGTGCTCTAAAACAGGGCCAGTATAGCAATCAGCCCCAGCATTTT.